The rows below give T cell receptor beta chains drawn from one sample of a study of blood T cell repertoires in COVID-19. TCRdb's table, derived via immunoSEQ multiplex PCR, lists solely in-frame clones and lacks some. In the table there are fewer than 100,000 clones, roughly nine tenths of which are singletons. Sequencing was performed on peripheral blood. These receptors all stem from a woman aged 45-65 years in a cohort sampled during active COVID-19. Both conserved end residues are part of each CDR3. The order of the fields is clone size, D gene, V gene, J gene, CDR3 length, CDR3 protein. D genes are given only for firm matches. Size is omitted from some rows. Given values are once, few, many or a class for expanded clones.

>NA|NA|TRBV12-5|TRBJ2-7|11
CASGPGDRSYF
>NA|TRBD1|TRBV5-1|TRBJ1-2|14
CASSKIRDRATLTF
>NA|NA|TRBV3-1/TRBV3-2|TRBJ1-1|14
CASSPPGLGTEAFF
>NA|NA|TRBV5-1|TRBJ1-1|14
CASSLWGRDTEAFF
>NA|NA|TRBV5-1|TRBJ1-4|16
CASSWQEPATNEKLFF
>NA|TRBD2|TRBV5-1|TRBJ2-1|14
CASSPGAGMYEQFF
>once|TRBD1|TRBV12-5|TRBJ2-4|17
CASGTGGGGLAKNIQYF
>NA|NA|TRBV5-1|TRBJ1-1|12
CASSLETAEAFF
>NA|NA|TRBV21-1|TRBJ1-1|16
CASSKALRKGGTEAFF
>NA|NA|TRBV29-1|TRBJ1-2|13
CSVEGSGAYGYTF